The TCR beta chain under discussion was sequenced for a study of T cells in Graves' hyperthyroidism and ophthalmopathy (dated by TCRdb to the late 2010s). Context from the whole study: Peripheral blood samples were taken at the time of initial diagnosis, prior to any treatment. A discovery cohort of about 100 patients, 43 with Graves' ophthalmopathy and 57 with stable Graves' hyperthyroidism, was used to find distinguishing TCR V-J signatures. Prospective prediction of ophthalmopathy was tested in an independent validation cohort consisting of under 20 hyperthyroidism patients and about 17 patients who later progressed to ophthalmopathy. The 100 or so discovery patients were randomly split 7:3 into training and test sets. In more than 5 Graves' hyperthyroidism patients, the study also compared T-cell repertoires from thyroid tissue with T-cell repertoires from blood. Once sampling was done, hyperthyroidism patients were given methimazole at a starting dose of 30 mg daily, whereas ophthalmopathy patients were given high-dose intravenous methylprednisolone. The paper reports TCR Vbeta CDR3 sequencing of approximately 130 peripheral blood samples: some 41 ophthalmopathy, about 75 hyperthyroidism and some 17 progressor patients. General findings and caveats noted by the study authors: A 13 V-J signature model separated ophthalmopathy from stable hyperthyroidism, with 87.88% sensitivity and about 81% specificity in cross-validation and 80%/75% in testing. Most expanded thyroid clonotypes (frequency above 0.001) were also detected in blood, a finding suggesting that blood repertoires may reflect thyroid immune responses. In validation, the model predicted progression to ophthalmopathy a median of 6.5 months before onset, with roughly 71% sensitivity and about 75% specificity. Sample size was not statistically predetermined, and blinding of investigators to group allocation was not performed.

Regarding this clonotype: Its antigen is currently not known. It has no much larger one-base neighbor in the sample; base qualities were not kept.

The TCR beta CDR3 regions were amplified from RNA transcripts. For the first round of RT-PCR on the TCR CDR3, the HTBI primer set was used together with the Qiagen OneStep RT-PCR kit. A second multiplex PCR round built the libraries, followed by size selection and purification. Paired-end sequencing of the libraries was performed with 100 bp reads on an Illumina HiSeq2000. The original pipeline was this. SOAPnuke was used to process the raw data, removing reads that contained adapters or uncalled bases, had a mean Phred below 15, or lacked an exact match to the constant primer or identifier. COPE v1.2.5 was used to merge high-quality paired reads, and clonotypes were defined as unique nucleotide sequences. MiTCR v1.1 was used to align clonotypes to the IMGT TRBV, TRBD and TRBJ reference segments. Analysis was restricted to V-J combinations with a frequency above 0.0001, which covered roughly 99% of repertoires. A TCS score was defined as the ratio between F50 (clonal expansion) and ExV (chaos), using BLOSUM62-based TCRdist between CDR3 peptides within each V-J. Welch's t-statistics and random forest reduced some 510 V-J features to around 14, which were used in a naive Bayes classifier (R e1071). Through fastp at Q25 and MiXCR, TCRdb rebuilt clones from the public reads, retaining in-frame beta chains. When rows share a CDR3 protein, they turn into one entry using the most common DNA and genes. TCRdb's processing, not the authors' own work, is the source of the V and J calls. The sample table contains 350,000 or so distinct CDR3 sequences; only one count was recorded for 21% of them. The leading ten clones occupy about 50% of the sample.

The CDR3 has 16 amino acids, counting the end cysteine and phenylalanine. Just the 48-base CDR3 DNA is kept, in frame starting at base 1. CDR1 MDHEN and CDR2 SYDVKM are derived from the germline V gene. Trimming leaves V shorter by 6 bases and J shorter by 3 bases, with the junction holding 7 bases beyond the gene matches. Stable Graves' hyperthyroidism was defined as the absence of progression to ophthalmopathy over 18 months of follow-up. Hyperthyroidism patients were newly diagnosed, with disease duration under 2 months, and aged 18 to 65 years. Any patient with an uncontrolled infection, another autoimmune disease, pregnancy or lactation was excluded. Diagnoses were established on the basis of clinical symptoms, serum thyroxine and TRAb, thyroid ultrasound, and orbital computed tomography. Ficoll-Paque density gradient centrifugation was used to isolate PBMCs from around 10 ml of fresh peripheral blood. Trizol reagent was used to extract total RNA, and RNA quality was then checked on an Agilent 2100 Bioanalyzer.

This clonotype was sampled from a woman in her forties or fifties with Graves' hyperthyroidism. The chain couples TRBV28 to TRBJ2-1, with 11 middle bases fitting TRBD2. Specimen: blood. The DNA sequence is given as TGTGCCAGCAGAACGATAGCGGGAGGGTTCTACAATGAGCAGTTCTTC. Its protein product is CASRTIAGGFYNEQFF.